The subject of this entry is one T cell receptor (beta chain). Its antigen is not identified. This entry belongs to a study of T cells after yellow fever vaccination. Study-level results: Weaker, the secondary response peaked sooner, at day 5 versus 15. Reappearance after the booster was seen for most primary-vaccination clones, at 96% CD4 and more than 80% CD8.

In germline, CDR1 is WNHNN, CDR2 SYGVQD (reference sequence). The CDR3 extends over 14 amino acids. V dropped 3 bases and J dropped 4 bases, with 10 bases sitting between them. MiXCR, applied by TCRdb to the 5' RACE reads, yields one record per CDR3 protein. The sample has 250,000 to 300,000 distinct CDR3 sequences; around 13% are singletons. The chain carries TRBV10-1 and TRBJ1-3, with D unresolved. The sample in question was CD4+ T cells sorted from PBMCs, obtained 45 days after the yellow fever booster vaccination. The TCR was taken from a man under 40 who received the YFV17D yellow fever vaccine. The CDR3 region has the DNA TGCGCCAGCAGTGAAGAAGGGCCGGGAAACACCATATATTTT. It translates to CASSEEGPGNTIYF.